This TCR beta chain is from a study of cytomegalovirus exposure and HLA in healthy donors. This CDR3 is built from 16 residues. The germline V and J ends were trimmed by 0 bases and 2 bases, with 15 bases remaining between them. CDR1 SGDLS and CDR2 YYNGEE come from the germline V gene. The PCR made use of 60 Vbeta and 13 Jbeta primers. TCRdb's copy holds only in-frame clones and misses some; the assay was immunoSEQ multiplex PCR. The sample lists under 200,000 clones, about 81% occurring once. Unrecorded immune exposure was likely among donors, who were nominally healthy when sampled. The TCR sequence derives from a girl aged 2 to 10 in good health and CMV-seropositive. Input material: PBMCs. The rearrangement uses TRBV9 and TRBJ2-7; TRBD2 might be the D (5 bases). The CDR3 DNA is TGTGCCAGCAGCGTAGGGGTGGGAGACGACGCCTACGAGCAGTACTTC. This sequence encodes CASSVGVGDDAYEQYF.